The source of this TCR beta chain is a study of cytomegalovirus exposure and HLA in healthy donors. Broader study findings: Presence/absence analyses took donor sequencing depth as roughly uniform. Researchers reported in a later analysis that a missense DCLRE1C variant was tied to TCR beta V- and J-gene trimming.

PCR was performed using 60 Vbeta and 13 Jbeta primers. The data were produced by immunoSEQ multiplex PCR, yet TCRdb's version contains in-frame clones alone and is incomplete. The sample lists about 200,000 clones; almost 70% were seen once. The CDR3 has 16 residues. Germline V gives CDR1 MDHEN, CDR2 SYDVKM. Trimming took 0 bases from V and 5 from J; bases not matched to a gene: 0. In its sample, this clone was seen once. Its antigen is unknown. The TCR sequence derives from a man aged 35 to 55 in good health and CMV-seropositive. This chain links TRBV28 with TRBJ2-5, with TRBD2 matching over 16 bases. The sample comprised PBMCs. The CDR3 DNA reads as TGTGCCAGCAGTTTATGGGGACTAGCGGGGGGGGAGACCCAGTACTTC. It specifies CASSLWGLAGGETQYF.